This T cell receptor (beta chain) was recorded in a study of post-analysis software for immune sequencing data. General observations from the study: In patients, 4 to 6 TRBV segments were more frequent than in controls, with TRBV5-6, TRBV5-1 and TRBV20-1 among them.

V lost 6 bases and J lost 8; bases outside the gene matches: 9. The CDR3 totals 14 residues. Germline V CDR1 and CDR2: MNHNS, SASEGT. Sequencing libraries made from TCR beta cDNA carried unique molecular identifiers. Roughly 0.5 million cDNA molecules were obtained from approximately 1 to 10 million T cells. Via MiXCR, TCRdb re-called the PCR reads, giving one row per CDR3 protein. This sample has some 160,000 distinct CDR3 sequences, with roughly 40% found just once. A note on this clonotype: What it recognizes is unknown.

The origin of this receptor is a girl between 10 and 17 years old with multiple sclerosis. The V gene is TRBV6-1, the J gene TRBJ1-4; 7 bases align to TRBD1. The starting material was blood, obtained after autologous hematopoietic stem cell transplantation. CDR3 sequence (DNA): TGTGCCAGCAGCCCCAGGGGGGCTGGAGAAAAACTGTTTTTT. This codes for CASSPRGAGEKLFF.